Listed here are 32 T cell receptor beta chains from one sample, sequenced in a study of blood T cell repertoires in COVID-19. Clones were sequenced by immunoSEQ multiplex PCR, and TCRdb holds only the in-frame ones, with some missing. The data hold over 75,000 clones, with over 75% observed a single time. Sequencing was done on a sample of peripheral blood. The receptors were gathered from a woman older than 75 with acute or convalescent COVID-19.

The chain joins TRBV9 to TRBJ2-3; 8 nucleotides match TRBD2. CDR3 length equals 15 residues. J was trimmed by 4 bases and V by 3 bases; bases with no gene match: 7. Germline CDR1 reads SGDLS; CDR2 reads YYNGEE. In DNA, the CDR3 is TGTGCCAGCAGCGCCCCCGCGGGGGGCGCAGATACGCAGTATTTT. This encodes CASSAPAGGADTQYF.

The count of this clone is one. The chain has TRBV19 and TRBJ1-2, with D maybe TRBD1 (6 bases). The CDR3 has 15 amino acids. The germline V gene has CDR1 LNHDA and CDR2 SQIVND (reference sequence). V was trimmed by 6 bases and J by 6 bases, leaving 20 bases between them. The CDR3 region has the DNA TGTGCCAGTAGCCCCTCGGGGGGGCAGGACCATGGCTACACCTTC. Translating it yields CASSPSGGQDHGYTF.

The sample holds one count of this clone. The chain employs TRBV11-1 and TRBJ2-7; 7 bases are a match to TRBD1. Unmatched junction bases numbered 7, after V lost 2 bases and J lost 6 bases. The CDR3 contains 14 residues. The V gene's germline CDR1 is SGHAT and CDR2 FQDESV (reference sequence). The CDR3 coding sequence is TGTGCCAGCAGCTTACGACAGGGAAGAGGCGAGCAGTACTTC. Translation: CASSLRQGRGEQYF. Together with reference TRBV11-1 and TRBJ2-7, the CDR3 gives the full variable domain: EAEVAQSPRYKITEKSQAVAFWCDPISGHATLYWYRQILGQGPELLVQFQDESVVDDSQLPKDRFSAERLKGVDSTLKIQPAELGDSAMYLCASSLRQGRGEQYFGPGTRLTVT.

The CDR3 DNA is TGTGCCAGCAGCCCCATCCCAGTTGGACTAGCGGGAGATAATGAGCAGTTCTTC. It yields the protein CASSPIPVGLAGDNEQFF. The chain is built from TRBV9 and TRBJ2-1, with TRBD2 matching over 13 bases. The V and J ends lost 4 bases and 7 bases, in that order; junction bases with no gene match: 14. Per the germline V gene, CDR1 is SGDLS and CDR2 is YYNGEE. The length of the CDR3 is 18 residues.

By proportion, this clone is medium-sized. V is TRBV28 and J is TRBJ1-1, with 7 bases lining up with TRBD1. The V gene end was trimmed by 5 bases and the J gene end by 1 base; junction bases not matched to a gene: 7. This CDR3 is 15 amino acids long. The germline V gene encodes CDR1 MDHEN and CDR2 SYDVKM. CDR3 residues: CASSNSGGGNTEAFF. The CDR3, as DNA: TGTGCCAGCAGTAACTCAGGGGGAGGGAACACTGAAGCTTTCTTT.

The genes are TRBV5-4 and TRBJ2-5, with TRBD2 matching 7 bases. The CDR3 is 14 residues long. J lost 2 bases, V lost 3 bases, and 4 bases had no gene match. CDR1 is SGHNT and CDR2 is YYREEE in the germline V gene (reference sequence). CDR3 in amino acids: CASSSLAAQETQYF. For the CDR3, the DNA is TGTGCCAGCAGCTCTCTAGCGGCACAAGAGACCCAGTACTTC. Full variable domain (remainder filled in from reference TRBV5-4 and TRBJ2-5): ETGVTQSPTHLIKTRGQQVTLRCSSQSGHNTVSWYQQALGQGPQFIFQYYREEENGRGNFPPRFSGLQFPNYSSELNVNALELDDSALYLCASSSLAAQETQYFGPGTRLLVL.

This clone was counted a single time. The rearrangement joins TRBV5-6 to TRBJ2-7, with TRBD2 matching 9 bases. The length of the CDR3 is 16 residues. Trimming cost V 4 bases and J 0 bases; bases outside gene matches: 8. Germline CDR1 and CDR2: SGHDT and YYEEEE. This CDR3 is CASSPYTSGLSYEQYF. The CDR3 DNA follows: TGTGCCAGCAGCCCCTACACTAGCGGGCTCTCCTACGAGCAGTACTTC. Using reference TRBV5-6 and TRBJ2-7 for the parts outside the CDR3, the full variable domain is DAGVTQSPTHLIKTRGQQVTLRCSPKSGHDTVSWYQQALGQGPQFIFQYYEEEERQRGNFPDRFSGHQFPNYSSELNVNALLLGDSALYLCASSPYTSGLSYEQYFGPGTRLTVT.

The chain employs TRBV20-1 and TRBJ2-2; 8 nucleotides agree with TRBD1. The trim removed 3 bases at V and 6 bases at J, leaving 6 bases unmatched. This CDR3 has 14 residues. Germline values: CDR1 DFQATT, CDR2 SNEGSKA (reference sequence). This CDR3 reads CSASMQGAAGELFF. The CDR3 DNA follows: TGCAGTGCTAGTATGCAGGGGGCCGCCGGGGAGCTGTTTTTT.

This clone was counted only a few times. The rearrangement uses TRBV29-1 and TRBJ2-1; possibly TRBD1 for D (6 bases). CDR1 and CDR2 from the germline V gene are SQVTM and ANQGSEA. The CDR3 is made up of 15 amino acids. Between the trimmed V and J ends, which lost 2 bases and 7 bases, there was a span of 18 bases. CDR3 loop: CSVEPQGRHTNEQFF. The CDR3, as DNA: TGCAGCGTTGAACCTCAGGGGAGACATACAAATGAGCAGTTCTTC.

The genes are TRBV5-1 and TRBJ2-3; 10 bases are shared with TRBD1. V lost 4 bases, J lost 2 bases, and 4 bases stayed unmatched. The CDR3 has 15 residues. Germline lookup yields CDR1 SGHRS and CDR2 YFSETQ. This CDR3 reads CASSGGQGFTDTQYF. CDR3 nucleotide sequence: TGCGCCAGCAGCGGGGGACAGGGGTTCACAGATACGCAGTATTTT.

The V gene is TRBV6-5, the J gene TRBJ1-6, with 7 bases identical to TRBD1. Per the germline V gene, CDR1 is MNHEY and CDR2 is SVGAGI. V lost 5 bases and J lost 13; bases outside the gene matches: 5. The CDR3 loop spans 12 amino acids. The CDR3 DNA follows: TGTGCCAGCAGTACCCGACAGGGTCCCCTCCACTTT. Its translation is CASSTRQGPLHF.

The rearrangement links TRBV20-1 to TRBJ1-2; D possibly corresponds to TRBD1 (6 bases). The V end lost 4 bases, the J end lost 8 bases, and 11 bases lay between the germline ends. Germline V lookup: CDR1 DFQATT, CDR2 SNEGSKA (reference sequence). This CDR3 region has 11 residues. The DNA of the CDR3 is TGCAGTGCTATGGACAGATACGGCTACACCTTC. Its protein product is CSAMDRYGYTF.

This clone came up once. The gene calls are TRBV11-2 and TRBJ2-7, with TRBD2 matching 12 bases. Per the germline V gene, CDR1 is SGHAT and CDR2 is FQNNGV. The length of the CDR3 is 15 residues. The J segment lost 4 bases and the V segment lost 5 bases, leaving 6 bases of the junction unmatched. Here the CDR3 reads CASSQTSGRVYEQYF. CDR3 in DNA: TGTGCCAGCAGCCAGACTAGCGGGAGAGTATACGAGCAGTACTTC.

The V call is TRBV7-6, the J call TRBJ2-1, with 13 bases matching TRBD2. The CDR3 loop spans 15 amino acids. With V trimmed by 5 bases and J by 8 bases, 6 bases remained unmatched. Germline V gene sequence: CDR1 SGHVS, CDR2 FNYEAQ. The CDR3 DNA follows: TGTGCCAGCAGCCTCACTAGCGGGGGGGCCTATGAGCAGTTCTTC. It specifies CASSLTSGGAYEQFF.

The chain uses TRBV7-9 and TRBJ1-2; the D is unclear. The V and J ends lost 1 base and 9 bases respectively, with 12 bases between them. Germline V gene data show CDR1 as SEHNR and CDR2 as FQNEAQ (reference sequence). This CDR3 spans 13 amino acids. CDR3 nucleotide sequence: TGTGCCAGCAGCTTAGACAGCCAAGAGAGCTACACCTTC. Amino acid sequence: CASSLDSQESYTF. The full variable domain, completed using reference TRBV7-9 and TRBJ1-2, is DTGVSQNPRHKITKRGQNVTFRCDPISEHNRLYWYRQTLGQGPEFLTYFQNEAQLEKSRLLSDRFSAERPKGSFSTLEIQRTEQGDSAMYLCASSLDSQESYTFGSGTRLTVV.

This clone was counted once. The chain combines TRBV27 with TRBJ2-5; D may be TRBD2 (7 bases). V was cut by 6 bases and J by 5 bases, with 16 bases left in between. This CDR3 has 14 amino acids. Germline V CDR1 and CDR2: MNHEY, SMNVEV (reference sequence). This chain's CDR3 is CASRRSRGGETQYF. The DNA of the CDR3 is TGTGCCAGCAGGAGGAGTAGGGGGGGGGAGACCCAGTACTTC.

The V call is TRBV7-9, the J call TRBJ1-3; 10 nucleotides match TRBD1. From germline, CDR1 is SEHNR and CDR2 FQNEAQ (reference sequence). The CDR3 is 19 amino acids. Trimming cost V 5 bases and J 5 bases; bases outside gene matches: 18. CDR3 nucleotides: TGTGCCAGCAGCCCGTTGACAGGGGGCATGTTAATTCGCAGAAACACCATATATTTT. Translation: CASSPLTGGMLIRRNTIYF.

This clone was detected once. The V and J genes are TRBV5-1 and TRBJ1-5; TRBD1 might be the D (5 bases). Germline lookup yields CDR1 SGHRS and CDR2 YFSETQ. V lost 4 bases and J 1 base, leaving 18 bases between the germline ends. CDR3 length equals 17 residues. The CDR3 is CASSAMGLGLSNQPQHF. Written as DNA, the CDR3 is TGCGCCAGCAGCGCGATGGGGCTAGGGCTCAGCAATCAGCCCCAGCATTTT. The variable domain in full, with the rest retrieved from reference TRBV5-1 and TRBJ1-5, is KAGVTQTPRYLIKTRGQQVTLSCSPISGHRSVSWYQQTPGQGLQFLFEYFSETQRNKGNFPGRFSGRQFSNSRSEMNVSTLELGDSALYLCASSAMGLGLSNQPQHFGDGTRLSIL.

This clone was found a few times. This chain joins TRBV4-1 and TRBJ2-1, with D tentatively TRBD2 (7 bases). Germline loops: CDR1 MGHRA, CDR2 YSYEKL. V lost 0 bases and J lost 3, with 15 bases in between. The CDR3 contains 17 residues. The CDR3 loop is CASSQDLGGVDYNEQFF. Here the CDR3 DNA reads TGCGCCAGCAGCCAAGATCTAGGGGGGGTTGACTACAATGAGCAGTTCTTC.

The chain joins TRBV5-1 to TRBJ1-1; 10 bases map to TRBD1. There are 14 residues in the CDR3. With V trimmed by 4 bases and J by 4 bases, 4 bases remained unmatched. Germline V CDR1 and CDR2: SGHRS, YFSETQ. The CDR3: CASSPGTGATEAFF. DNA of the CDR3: TGCGCCAGCAGCCCCGGGACAGGGGCCACTGAAGCTTTCTTT.

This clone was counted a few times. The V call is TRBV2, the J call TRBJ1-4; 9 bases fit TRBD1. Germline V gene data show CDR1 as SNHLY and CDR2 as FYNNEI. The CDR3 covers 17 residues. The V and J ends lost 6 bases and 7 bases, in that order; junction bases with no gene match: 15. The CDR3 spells CASSVGITGGGGEKLFF. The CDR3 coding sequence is TGTGCCAGCAGCGTAGGAATAACAGGGGGCGGAGGTGAAAAACTGTTTTTT.

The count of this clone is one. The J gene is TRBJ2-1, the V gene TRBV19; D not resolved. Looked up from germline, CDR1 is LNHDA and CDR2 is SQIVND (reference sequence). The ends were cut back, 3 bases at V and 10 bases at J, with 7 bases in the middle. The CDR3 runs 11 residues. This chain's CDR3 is CASSMFREQFF. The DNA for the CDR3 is TGTGCCAGTAGTATGTTTCGGGAGCAGTTCTTC.

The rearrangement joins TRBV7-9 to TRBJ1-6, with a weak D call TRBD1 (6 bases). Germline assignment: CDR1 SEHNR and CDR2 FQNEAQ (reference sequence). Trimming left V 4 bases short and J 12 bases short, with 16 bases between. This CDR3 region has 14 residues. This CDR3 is CASSSEGQLGPLHF. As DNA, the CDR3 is TGTGCCAGCAGCTCCGAAGGACAGCTAGGACCCCTCCACTTT.

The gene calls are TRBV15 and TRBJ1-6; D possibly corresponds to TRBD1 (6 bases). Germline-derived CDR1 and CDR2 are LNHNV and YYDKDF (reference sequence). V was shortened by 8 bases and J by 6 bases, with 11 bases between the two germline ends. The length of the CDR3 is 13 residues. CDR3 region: CATGQHLNSPLHF. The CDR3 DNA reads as TGTGCCACCGGACAGCACCTTAATTCACCCCTCCACTTT.

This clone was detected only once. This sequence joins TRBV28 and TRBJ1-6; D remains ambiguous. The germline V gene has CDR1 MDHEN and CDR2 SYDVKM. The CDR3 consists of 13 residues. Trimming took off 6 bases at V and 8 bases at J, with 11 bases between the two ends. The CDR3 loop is CASRVALDSPLHF. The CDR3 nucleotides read TGTGCCAGCAGAGTGGCCCTGGATTCACCCCTCCACTTT.

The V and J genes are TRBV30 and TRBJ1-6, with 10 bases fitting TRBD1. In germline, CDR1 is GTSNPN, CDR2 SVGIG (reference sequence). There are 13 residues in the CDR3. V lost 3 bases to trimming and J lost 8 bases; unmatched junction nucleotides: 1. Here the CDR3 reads CAWSGQGDSPLHF. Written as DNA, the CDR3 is TGTGCCTGGAGCGGACAGGGGGATTCACCCCTCCACTTT.

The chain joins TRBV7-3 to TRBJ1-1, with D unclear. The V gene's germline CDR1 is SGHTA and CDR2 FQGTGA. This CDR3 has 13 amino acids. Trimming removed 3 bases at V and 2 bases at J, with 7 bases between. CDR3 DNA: TGTGCCAGCAGCTTGACAATCAACACTGAAGCTTTCTTT. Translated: CASSLTINTEAFF.

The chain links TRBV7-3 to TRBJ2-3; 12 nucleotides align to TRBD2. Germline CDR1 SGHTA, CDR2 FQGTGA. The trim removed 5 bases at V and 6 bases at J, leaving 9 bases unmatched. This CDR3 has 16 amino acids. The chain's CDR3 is CASSPRLAGDPDTQYF. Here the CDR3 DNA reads TGTGCCAGCAGCCCTCGACTAGCGGGGGACCCGGATACGCAGTATTTT.

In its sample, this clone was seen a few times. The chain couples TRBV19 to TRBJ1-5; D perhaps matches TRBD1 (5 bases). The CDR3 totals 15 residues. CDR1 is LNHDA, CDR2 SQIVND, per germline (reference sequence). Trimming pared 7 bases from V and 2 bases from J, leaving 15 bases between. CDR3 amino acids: CASTVQGSGNQPQHF. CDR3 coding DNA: TGTGCCAGTACCGTCCAGGGAAGTGGCAATCAGCCCCAGCATTTT. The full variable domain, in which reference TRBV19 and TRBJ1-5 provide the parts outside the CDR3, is DGGITQSPKYLFRKEGQNVTLSCEQNLNHDAMYWYRQDPGQGLRLIYYSQIVNDFQKGDIAEGYSVSREKKESFPLTVTSAQKNPTAFYLCASTVQGSGNQPQHFGDGTRLSIL.

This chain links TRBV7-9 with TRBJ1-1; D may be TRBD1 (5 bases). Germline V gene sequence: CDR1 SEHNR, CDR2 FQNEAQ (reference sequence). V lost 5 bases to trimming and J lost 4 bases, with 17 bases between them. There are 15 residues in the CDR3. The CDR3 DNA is TGTGCCAGCAGCCTGGGACTTCAAGGCGGCACTGAAGCTTTCTTT. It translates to CASSLGLQGGTEAFF.

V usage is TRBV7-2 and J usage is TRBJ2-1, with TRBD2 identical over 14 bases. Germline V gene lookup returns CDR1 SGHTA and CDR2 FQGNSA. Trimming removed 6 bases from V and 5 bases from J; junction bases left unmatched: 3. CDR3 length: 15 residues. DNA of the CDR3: TGTGCCAGCAGGAAGGGACTAGCGGGAGACAATGAGCAGTTCTTC. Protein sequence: CASRKGLAGDNEQFF.

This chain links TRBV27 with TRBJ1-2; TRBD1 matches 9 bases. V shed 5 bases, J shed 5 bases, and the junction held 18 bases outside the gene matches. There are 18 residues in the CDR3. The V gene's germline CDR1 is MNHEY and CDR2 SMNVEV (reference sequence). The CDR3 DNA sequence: TGTGCCAGCAGTAAAATCTCCGGGACAGGGAGTTCCGGTTATGGCTACACCTTC. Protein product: CASSKISGTGSSGYGYTF.